This record looks at one T cell receptor (beta chain) sequence and its context. The antigen remains undetermined. The data derive from a study of shared clonotypes between healthy human individuals. Repertoires were generated with immunoSEQ multiplex PCR, while TCRdb's copy carries only in-frame clones and drops some. This sample has roughly 550,000 clones, with over 95% found just once. CD8 cells regarded as naive lacked CD45RO, were positively chosen for CCR7, and omitted terminally differentiated effector memory CD45RA+ cells. Trimming left V 1 base short and J 7 bases short, with 21 bases between. Germline-derived CDR1 and CDR2 are SGHRS and YFSETQ. The CDR3 contains 17 residues. Findings and limits, study-wide: Deeper or shallower sequencing was expected to change how clonotypes are shared among donors.

The sample taken for sequencing was naive CD8+ T cells sorted from blood. The chain combines TRBV5-1 with TRBJ2-1; D uncertain. The origin of this receptor is a woman aged 25 to 45 in good health. This CDR3 is CASSLIQGYELPNEQFF. Written as DNA, the CDR3 is TGCGCCAGCAGCTTGATTCAAGGGTACGAACTTCCAAATGAGCAGTTCTTC.